This record concerns one TCR beta chain sequence. Its antigen is not known. Genomic DNA (from each subset) was split evenly across several immunoSEQ plates. Assay: immunoSEQ multiplex PCR; the TCRdb copy retains only in-frame clones and omits some. The top ten clones hold under 0.15% of a sample with approximately 2.5 million clones, roughly nine tenths of them seen once. Everyone who donated was a Caucasian adult who lived in Nashville, Tennessee. The data stem from a study of shared clonotypes between healthy human individuals. Findings and limits, study-wide: Some clonotypes were shared by all four sorted-subset donors, while others were not shared. The non-shared ones had lower generation probabilities than the shared ones.

Per germline, CDR1 SGHVS and CDR2 FQNEAQ. Trimming took off 2 bases at V and 0 bases at J, with 13 bases between the two ends. The CDR3 has 16 residues. The sequence came from a young man in good health. This chain uses TRBV7-8 with TRBJ1-1, with a weak D call TRBD1 (6 bases). The material sequenced was naive CD4+ T cells sorted from blood. Described subset: CD45RA+ positively selected. CDR3 coding DNA: TGTGCCAGCAGCTTAACAGGGCGAGGGATGAACACTGAAGCTTTCTTT. It codes for CASSLTGRGMNTEAFF.